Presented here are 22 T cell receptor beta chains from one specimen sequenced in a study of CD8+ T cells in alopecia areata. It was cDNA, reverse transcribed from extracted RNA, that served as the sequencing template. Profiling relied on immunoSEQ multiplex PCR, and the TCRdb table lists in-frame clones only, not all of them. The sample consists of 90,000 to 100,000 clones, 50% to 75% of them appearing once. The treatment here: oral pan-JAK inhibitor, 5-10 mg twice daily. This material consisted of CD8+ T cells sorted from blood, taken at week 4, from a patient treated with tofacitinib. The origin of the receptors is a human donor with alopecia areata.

The CDR3: CASSLGWRFNEQYF. The CDR3 region has the DNA TGTGCCAGCAGTTTAGGTTGGAGGTTCAACGAGCAGTACTTC. The rearrangement links TRBV27 to TRBJ2-7; TRBD2 is a possible D gene (5 bases). Germline V CDR1 and CDR2: MNHEY, SMNVEV (reference sequence). V was cut by 2 bases and J by 5 bases, with 13 bases left in between. The CDR3 covers 14 residues.

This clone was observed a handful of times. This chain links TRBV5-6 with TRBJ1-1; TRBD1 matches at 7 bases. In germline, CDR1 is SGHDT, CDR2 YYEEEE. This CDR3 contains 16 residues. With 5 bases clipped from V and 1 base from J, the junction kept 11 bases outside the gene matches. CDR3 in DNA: TGTGCCAGCAGTCTTGGAGCCGGGACAGCGAACACTGAAGCTTTCTTT. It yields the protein CASSLGAGTANTEAFF.

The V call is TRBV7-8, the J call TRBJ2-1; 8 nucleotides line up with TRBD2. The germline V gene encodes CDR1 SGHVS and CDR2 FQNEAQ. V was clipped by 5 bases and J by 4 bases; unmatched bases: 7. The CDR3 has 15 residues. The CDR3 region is CASSDSGRLYNEQFF. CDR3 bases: TGTGCCAGCAGCGACAGCGGGAGACTGTACAATGAGCAGTTCTTC. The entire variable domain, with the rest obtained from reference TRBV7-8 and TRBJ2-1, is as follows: GAGVSQSPRYKVAKRGQDVALRCDPISGHVSLFWYQQALGQGPEFLTYFQNEAQLDKSGLPSDRFFAERPEGSVSTLKIQRTQQEDSAVYLCASSDSGRLYNEQFFGPGTRLTVL.

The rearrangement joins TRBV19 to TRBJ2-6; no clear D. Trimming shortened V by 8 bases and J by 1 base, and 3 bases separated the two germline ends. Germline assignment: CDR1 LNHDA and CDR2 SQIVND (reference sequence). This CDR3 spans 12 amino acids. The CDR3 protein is CASRSGANVLTF. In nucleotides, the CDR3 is TGTGCCAGTCGGTCTGGGGCCAACGTCCTGACTTTC.

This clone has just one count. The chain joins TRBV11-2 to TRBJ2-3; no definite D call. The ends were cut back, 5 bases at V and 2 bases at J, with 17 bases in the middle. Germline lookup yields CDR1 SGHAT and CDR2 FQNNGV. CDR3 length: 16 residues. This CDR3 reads CASSALGRSYTDTQYF. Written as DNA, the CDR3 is TGTGCCAGCAGCGCCCTAGGTCGTTCTTACACAGATACGCAGTATTTT.

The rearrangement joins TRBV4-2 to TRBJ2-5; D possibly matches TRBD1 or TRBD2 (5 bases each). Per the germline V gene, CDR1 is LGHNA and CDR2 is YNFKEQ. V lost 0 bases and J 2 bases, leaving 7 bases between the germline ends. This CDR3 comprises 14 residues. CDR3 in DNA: TGTGCCAGCAGCCAAGAGGGGGAACAAGAGACCCAGTACTTC. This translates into CASSQEGEQETQYF.

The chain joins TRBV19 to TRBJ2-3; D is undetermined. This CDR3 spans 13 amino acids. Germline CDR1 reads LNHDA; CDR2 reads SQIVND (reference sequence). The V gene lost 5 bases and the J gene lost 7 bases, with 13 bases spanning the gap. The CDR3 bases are TGTGCCAGTAGTGACCGATACAGTAATACGCAGTATTTT. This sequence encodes CASSDRYSNTQYF.

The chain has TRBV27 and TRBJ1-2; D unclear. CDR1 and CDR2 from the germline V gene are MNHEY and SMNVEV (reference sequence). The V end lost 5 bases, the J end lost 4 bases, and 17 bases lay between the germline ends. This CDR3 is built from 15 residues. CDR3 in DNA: TGTGCCAGCAGTATTCCTGGCAGGCCGTCCTATGGCTACACCTTC. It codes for CASSIPGRPSYGYTF.

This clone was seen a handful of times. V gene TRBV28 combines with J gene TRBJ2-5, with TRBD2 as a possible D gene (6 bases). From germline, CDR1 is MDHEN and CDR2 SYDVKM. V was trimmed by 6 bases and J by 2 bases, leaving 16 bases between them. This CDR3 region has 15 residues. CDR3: CASSQVRDFQETQYF. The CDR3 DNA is TGTGCCAGCAGCCAAGTCCGGGACTTTCAAGAGACCCAGTACTTC. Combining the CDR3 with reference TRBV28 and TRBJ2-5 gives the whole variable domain DVKVTQSSRYLVKRTGEKVFLECVQDMDHENMFWYRQDPGLGLRLIYFSYDVKMKEKGDIPEGYSVSREKKERFSLILESASTNQTSMYLCASSQVRDFQETQYFGPGTRLLVL.

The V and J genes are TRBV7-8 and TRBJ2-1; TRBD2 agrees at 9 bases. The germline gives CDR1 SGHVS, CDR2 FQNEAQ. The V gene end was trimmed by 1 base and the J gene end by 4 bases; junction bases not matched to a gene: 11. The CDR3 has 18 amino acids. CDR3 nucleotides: TGTGCCAGCAGCTTAGGTCGGCAGCGGGAGGCCACTTACAATGAGCAGTTCTTC. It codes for CASSLGRQREATYNEQFF.

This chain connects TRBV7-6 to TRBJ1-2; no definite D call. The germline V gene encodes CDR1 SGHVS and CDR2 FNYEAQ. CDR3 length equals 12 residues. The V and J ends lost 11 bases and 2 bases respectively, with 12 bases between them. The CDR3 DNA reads TGTGCCGCCCGGACGATCAACTATGGCTACACCTTC. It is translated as CAARTINYGYTF.

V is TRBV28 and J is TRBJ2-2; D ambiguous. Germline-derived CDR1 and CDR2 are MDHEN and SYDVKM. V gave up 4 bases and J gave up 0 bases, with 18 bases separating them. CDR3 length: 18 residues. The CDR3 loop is CASSWNHPLAANTGELFF. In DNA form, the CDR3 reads TGTGCCAGCAGTTGGAACCACCCTCTTGCGGCGAACACCGGGGAGCTGTTTTTT. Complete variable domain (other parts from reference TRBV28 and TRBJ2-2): DVKVTQSSRYLVKRTGEKVFLECVQDMDHENMFWYRQDPGLGLRLIYFSYDVKMKEKGDIPEGYSVSREKKERFSLILESASTNQTSMYLCASSWNHPLAANTGELFFGEGSRLTVL.

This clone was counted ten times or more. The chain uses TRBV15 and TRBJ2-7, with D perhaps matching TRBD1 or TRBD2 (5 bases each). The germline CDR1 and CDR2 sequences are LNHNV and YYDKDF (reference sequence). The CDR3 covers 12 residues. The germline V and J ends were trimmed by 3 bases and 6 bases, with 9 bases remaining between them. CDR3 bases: TGTGCCACCAGCAGGGGGGTGTCCGAGCAGTACTTC. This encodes CATSRGVSEQYF. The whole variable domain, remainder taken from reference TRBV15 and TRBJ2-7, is DAMVIQNPRYQVTQFGKPVTLSCSQTLNHNVMYWYQQKSSQAPKLLFHYYDKDFNNEADTPDNFQSRRPNTSFCFLDIRSPGLGDTAMYLCATSRGVSEQYFGPGTRLTVT.

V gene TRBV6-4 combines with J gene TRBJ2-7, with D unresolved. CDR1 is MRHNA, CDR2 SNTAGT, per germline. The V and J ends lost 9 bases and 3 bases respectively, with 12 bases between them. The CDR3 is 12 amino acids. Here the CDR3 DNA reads TGTGCCAGTCGGACGTCTAACTACGAGCAGTACTTC. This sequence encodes CASRTSNYEQYF.

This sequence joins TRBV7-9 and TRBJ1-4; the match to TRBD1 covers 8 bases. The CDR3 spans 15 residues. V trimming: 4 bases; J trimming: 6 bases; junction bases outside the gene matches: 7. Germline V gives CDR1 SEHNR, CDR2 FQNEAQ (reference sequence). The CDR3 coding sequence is TGTGCCAGCAGCTCCGCGGACAGGGTTGATGAAAAACTGTTTTTT. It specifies CASSSADRVDEKLFF. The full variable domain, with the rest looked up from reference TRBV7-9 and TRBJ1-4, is DTGVSQNPRHKITKRGQNVTFRCDPISEHNRLYWYRQTLGQGPEFLTYFQNEAQLEKSRLLSDRFSAERPKGSFSTLEIQRTEQGDSAMYLCASSSADRVDEKLFFGSGTQLSVL.

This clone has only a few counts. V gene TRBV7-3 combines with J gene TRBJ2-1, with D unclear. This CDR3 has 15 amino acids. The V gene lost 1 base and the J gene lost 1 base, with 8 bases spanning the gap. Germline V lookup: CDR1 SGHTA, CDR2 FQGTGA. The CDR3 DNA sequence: TGTGCCAGCAGCTTAAGTCTGGTGTCCTACAATGAGCAGTTCTTC. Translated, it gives CASSLSLVSYNEQFF.

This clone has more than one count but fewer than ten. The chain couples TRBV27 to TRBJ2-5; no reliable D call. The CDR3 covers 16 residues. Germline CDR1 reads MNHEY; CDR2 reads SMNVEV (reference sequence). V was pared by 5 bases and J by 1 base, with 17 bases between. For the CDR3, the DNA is TGTGCCAGCAGTCCTAACCCTGGCTCCCCCCAAGAGACCCAGTACTTC. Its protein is CASSPNPGSPQETQYF.

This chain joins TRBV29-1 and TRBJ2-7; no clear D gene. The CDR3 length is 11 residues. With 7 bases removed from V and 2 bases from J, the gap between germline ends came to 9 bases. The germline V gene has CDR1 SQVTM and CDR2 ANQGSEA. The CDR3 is CSATETYEQYF. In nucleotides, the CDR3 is TGCAGCGCAACAGAGACCTACGAGCAGTACTTC.

CDR3 protein: CASSQDMRSNQPQHF. The CDR3 DNA is TGCGCCAGCAGCCAAGATATGCGAAGCAATCAGCCCCAGCATTTT. This chain links TRBV4-1 with TRBJ1-5; no definite D call. Deletions cut 0 bases from V and 1 base from J, with 7 bases between. CDR1 is MGHRA, CDR2 YSYEKL, per germline. This CDR3 region has 15 residues.

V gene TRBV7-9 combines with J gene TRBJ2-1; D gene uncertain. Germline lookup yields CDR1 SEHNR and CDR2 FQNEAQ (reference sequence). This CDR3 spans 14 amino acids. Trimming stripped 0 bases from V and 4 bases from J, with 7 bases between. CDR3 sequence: CASSLATPYNEQFF. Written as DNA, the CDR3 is TGTGCCAGCAGCTTAGCGACCCCGTACAATGAGCAGTTCTTC.

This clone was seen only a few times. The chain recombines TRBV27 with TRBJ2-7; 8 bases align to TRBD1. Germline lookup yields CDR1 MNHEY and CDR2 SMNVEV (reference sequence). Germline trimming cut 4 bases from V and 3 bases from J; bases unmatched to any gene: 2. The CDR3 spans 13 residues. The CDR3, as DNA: TGTGCCAGCAGTTACGGACAGGGCTACGAGCAGTACTTC. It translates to CASSYGQGYEQYF.

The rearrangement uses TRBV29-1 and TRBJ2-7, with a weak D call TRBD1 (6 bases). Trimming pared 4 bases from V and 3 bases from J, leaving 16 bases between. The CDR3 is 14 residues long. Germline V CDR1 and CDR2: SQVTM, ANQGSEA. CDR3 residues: CSVVIRGAVYEQYF. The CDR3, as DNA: TGCAGCGTTGTCATCAGGGGAGCCGTCTACGAGCAGTACTTC.